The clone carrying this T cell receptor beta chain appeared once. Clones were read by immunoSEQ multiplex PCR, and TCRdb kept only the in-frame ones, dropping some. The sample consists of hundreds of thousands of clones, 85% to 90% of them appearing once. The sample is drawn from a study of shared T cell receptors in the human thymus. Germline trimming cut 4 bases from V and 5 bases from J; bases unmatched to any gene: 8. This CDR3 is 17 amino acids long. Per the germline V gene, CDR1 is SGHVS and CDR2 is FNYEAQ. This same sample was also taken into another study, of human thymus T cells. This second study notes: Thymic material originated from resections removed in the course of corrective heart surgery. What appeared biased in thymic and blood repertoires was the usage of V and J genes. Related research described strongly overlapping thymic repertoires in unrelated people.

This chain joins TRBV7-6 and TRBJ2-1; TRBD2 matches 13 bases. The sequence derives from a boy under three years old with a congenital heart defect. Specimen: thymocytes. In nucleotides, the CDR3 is TGTGCCAGCAGCTCCTCCGGGACTAGCGGGATAAACAATGAGCAGTTCTTC. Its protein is CASSSSGTSGINNEQFF. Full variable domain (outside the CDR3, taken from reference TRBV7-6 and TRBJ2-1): GAGVSQSPRYKVTKRGQDVALRCDPISGHVSLYWYRQALGQGPEFLTYFNYEAQQDKSGLPNDRFSAERPEGSISTLTIQRTEQRDSAMYRCASSSSGTSGINNEQFFGPGTRLTVL.